Below, one TCR beta chain is given with its context. Its antigen is unknown. An end of the junction does not agree with germline; a read error may underlie this. Germline values: CDR1 SQVTM, CDR2 ANQGSEA. This CDR3 is 15 amino acids long. This entry belongs to a study of human T cells and chemical hapten exposure. Study background: The patients, most of them female, presented with alopecia areata, totalis or universalis.

Time point described: patch test 1, 2 weeks after DPC sensitization. Treatment meaning: therapeutic diphenylcyclopropenone sensitization with weekly scalp DPC. Sequencing started from total RNA isolated from unfractionated whole blood. The study's findings and limits: Expanded TCRs showed more large CDR3 clusters than pre-sensitization or healthy control sets.

Single cDNA molecules in the library carried unique molecular identifiers attached during preparation. Per the authors' pipeline: Samples had a median of 95,638 TCRs, ranging roughly 20,000 to 700,000. In TCRdb, the RACE reads were re-called with MiXCR into one record per CDR3 protein. TCRdb, rather than the study authors, made the V and J calls. The data show about 34,000 distinct CDR3 sequences, with about 6.3% seen just once and about a tenth held by the top ten. The rearrangement joins TRBV29-1 to TRBJ2-2; D is undetermined. Sequences were derived from whole blood, sampled in connection with sensitization to the hapten diphenylcyclopropenone (DPC). The clonotype originates from a woman aged 30 to 39 with alopecia areata. Some clones in this sample may be carry-over from other donors' samples. The CDR3 sequence: CSVEVAWLNTGELFF. The DNA for the CDR3 is TGCAGCGTTGAAGTTGCCTGGCTGAACACCGGAGAGCTGTTTTTT.